These 5 T cell receptor beta chains were all obtained from the same sample, sequenced in a study of human T cells and chemical hapten exposure. Time point in this sample: pre-sensitization, week 0. Treatment meaning: therapeutic diphenylcyclopropenone sensitization with weekly scalp DPC. MiXCR, applied by TCRdb to the RACE reads, yields one record per CDR3 protein. The sample records approximately 370,000 distinct CDR3 sequences, 4.5% to 5.5% being singletons. The sequenced sample was whole blood, obtained in connection with sensitization to the hapten diphenylcyclopropenone (DPC). The receptor set was obtained from a woman under 30 with alopecia areata. Some clones in this sample may be carry-over from other donors' samples.

The chain employs TRBV12-3 or TRBV12-4 and TRBJ1-4; D gene uncertain. Trimming stripped 4 bases from V and 3 bases from J, with 6 bases between. The length of the CDR3 is 13 residues. For the CDR3, the DNA is TGTGCCAGCAGTTGGGTTTCTAATGAAAAACTGTTTTTT. Its protein is CASSWVSNEKLFF.

This clonotype was seen only a few times. Germline and junction disagree at one end, which may indicate a read error. The V and J genes are TRBV12-3 or TRBV12-4 and TRBJ1-2, with 9 bases lining up with TRBD1. This CDR3 is 16 amino acids long. The CDR3 loop reads CASSLDPGTGSLGYTF. CDR3 DNA sequence: TGTGCCAGCAGCTTAGATCCCGGGACAGGGAGTTTGGGCTACACCTTC.

There are many counts of this clonotype. This chain links TRBV13 with TRBJ1-3; 8 nucleotides agree with TRBD1. Germline V gene data show CDR1 as PRHDT and CDR2 as FYEKMQ (reference sequence). The ends lost 2 bases at V and 4 bases at J; junction bases unmatched: 7. This CDR3 is built from 16 residues. The chain's CDR3 is CASSLNPGGVGNTIYF. CDR3 bases: TGTGCCAGCAGCTTAAACCCAGGGGGCGTGGGAAACACCATATATTTT.

The chain employs TRBV4-3 and TRBJ2-7; TRBD1 agrees at 8 bases. Germline CDR1 reads LGHNA; CDR2 reads YSLEER. The CDR3 length is 14 residues. Trimming removed 1 base from V and 7 bases from J; junction bases left unmatched: 6. The CDR3 region has the DNA TGCGCCAGCAGCCAAGGGCAGGGGGCGGGGGAGCAGTACTTC. This codes for CASSQGQGAGEQYF.

The chain's CDR3 is CASRRGGNYGYTF. CDR3 sequence (DNA): TGTGCCAGCAGGCGAGGGGGAAACTATGGCTACACCTTC. The chain joins TRBV9 to TRBJ1-2; a weak D match, TRBD1 (6 bases). Germline lookup yields CDR1 SGDLS and CDR2 YYNGEE. V lost 5 bases to trimming and J lost 2 bases, with 10 bases between them. This CDR3 comprises 13 residues.